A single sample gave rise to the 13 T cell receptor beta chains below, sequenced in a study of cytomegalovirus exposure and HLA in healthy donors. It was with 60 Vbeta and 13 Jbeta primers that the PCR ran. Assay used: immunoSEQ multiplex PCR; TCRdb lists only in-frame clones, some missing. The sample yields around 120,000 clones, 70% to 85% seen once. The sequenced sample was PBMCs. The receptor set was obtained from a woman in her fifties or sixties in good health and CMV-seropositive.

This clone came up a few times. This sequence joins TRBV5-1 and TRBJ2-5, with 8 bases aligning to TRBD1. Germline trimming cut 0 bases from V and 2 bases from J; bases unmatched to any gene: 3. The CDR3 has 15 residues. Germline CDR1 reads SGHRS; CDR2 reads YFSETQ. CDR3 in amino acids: CASSLGGTGQETQYF. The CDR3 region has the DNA TGCGCCAGCAGCTTGGGGGGGACAGGACAAGAGACCCAGTACTTC.

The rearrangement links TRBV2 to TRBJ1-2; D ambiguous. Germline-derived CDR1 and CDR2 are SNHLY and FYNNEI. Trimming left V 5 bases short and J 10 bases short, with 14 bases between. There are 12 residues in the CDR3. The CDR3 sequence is CASSLQDPNYTF. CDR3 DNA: TGTGCCAGCAGTCTCCAGGATCCTAACTACACCTTC.

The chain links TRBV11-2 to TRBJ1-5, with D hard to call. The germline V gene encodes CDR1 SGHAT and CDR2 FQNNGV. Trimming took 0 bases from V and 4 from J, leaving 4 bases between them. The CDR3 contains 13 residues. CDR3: CASSLDLNQPQHF. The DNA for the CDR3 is TGTGCCAGCAGCTTAGACCTTAATCAGCCCCAGCATTTT.

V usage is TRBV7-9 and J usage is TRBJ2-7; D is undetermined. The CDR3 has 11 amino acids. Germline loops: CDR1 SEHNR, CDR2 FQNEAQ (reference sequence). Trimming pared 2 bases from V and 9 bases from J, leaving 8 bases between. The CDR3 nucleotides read TGTGCCAGCAGCTTATTTTCCGTGCAGTACTTC. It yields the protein CASSLFSVQYF. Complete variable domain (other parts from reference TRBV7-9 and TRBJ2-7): DTGVSQNPRHKITKRGQNVTFRCDPISEHNRLYWYRQTLGQGPEFLTYFQNEAQLEKSRLLSDRFSAERPKGSFSTLEIQRTEQGDSAMYLCASSLFSVQYFGPGTRLTVT.

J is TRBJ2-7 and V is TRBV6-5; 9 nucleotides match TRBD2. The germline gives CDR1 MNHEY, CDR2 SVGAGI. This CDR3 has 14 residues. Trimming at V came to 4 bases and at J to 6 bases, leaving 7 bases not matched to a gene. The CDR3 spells CASSSGAGGREQYF. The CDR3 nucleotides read TGTGCCAGCAGTTCAGGTGCGGGAGGGCGCGAGCAGTACTTC.

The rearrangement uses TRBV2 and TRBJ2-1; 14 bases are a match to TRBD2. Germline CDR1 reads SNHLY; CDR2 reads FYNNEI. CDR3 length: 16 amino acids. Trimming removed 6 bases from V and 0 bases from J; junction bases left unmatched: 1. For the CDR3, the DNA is TGTGCCAGCAGGGGACTAGCGGGGGCCTCCTACAATGAGCAGTTCTTC. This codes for CASRGLAGASYNEQFF. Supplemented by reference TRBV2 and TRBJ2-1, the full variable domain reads EPEVTQTPSHQVTQMGQEVILRCVPISNHLYFYWYRQILGQKVEFLVSFYNNEISEKSEIFDDQFSVERPDGSNFTLKIRSTKLEDSAMYFCASRGLAGASYNEQFFGPGTRLTVL.

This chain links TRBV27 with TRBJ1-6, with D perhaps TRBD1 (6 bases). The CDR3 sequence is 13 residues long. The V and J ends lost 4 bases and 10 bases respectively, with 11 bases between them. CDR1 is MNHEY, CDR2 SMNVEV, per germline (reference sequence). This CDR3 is CASSSRGGSPLHF. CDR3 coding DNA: TGTGCCAGCAGTTCCAGGGGAGGGTCACCCCTCCACTTT.

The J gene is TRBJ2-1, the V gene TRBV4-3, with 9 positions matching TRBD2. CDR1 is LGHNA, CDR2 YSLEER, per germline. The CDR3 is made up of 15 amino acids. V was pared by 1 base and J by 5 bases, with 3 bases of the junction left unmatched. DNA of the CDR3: TGCGCCAGCAGCCAAGGTAGCGGGAGTCACAATGAGCAGTTCTTC. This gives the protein CASSQGSGSHNEQFF.

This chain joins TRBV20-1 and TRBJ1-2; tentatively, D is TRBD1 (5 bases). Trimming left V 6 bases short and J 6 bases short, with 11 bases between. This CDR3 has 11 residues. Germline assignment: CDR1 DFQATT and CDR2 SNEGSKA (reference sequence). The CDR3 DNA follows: TGCAGTGCCCGATTGACAGATGGCTACACCTTC. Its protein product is CSARLTDGYTF.

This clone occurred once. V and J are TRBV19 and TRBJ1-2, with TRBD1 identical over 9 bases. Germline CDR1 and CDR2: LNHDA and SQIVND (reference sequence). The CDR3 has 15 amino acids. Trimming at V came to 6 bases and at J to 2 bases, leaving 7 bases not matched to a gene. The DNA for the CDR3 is TGTGCCAGTAGAATCTCCGGGACAGGGAACTATGGCTACACCTTC. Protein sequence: CASRISGTGNYGYTF.

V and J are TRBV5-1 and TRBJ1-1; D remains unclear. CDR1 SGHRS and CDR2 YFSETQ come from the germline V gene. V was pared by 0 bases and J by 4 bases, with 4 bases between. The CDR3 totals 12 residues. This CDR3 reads CASSLVSTEAFF. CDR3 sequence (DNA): TGCGCCAGCAGCTTGGTCTCCACTGAAGCTTTCTTT. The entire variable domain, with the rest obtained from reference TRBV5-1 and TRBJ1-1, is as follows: KAGVTQTPRYLIKTRGQQVTLSCSPISGHRSVSWYQQTPGQGLQFLFEYFSETQRNKGNFPGRFSGRQFSNSRSEMNVSTLELGDSALYLCASSLVSTEAFFGQGTRLTVV.

The CDR3 loop is CASSPAVGGPETQYF. The CDR3 DNA reads TGTGCCAGCAGCCCCGCAGTTGGGGGCCCAGAGACCCAGTACTTC. This chain joins TRBV11-3 and TRBJ2-5, with a weak D call TRBD1 (6 bases). The CDR3 is 15 amino acids. V was shortened by 5 bases and J by 4 bases, with 17 bases between the two germline ends. Germline V gene lookup returns CDR1 SGHNT and CDR2 YENEEA.

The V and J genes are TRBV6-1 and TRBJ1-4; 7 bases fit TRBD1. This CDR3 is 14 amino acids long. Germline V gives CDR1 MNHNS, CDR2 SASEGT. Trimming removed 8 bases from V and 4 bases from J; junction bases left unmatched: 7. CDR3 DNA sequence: TGTGCCAGCGCCAGACAGGGTGGTAATGAAAAACTGTTTTTT. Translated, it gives CASARQGGNEKLFF.